Detailed here is one TCR beta chain. Antigen unknown. The protocol was immunoSEQ multiplex PCR, while the TCRdb copy is restricted to in-frame clones and leaves out a portion. The sample lists tens of thousands of clones, about 88% occurring once. Individuals having autoimmune disease history or systemic immunosuppression were not enrolled. The data belong to a study of OX40 agonist ivuxolimab in advanced cancers. Across the whole study: Across the patients, intravenous ivuxolimab was delivered every 2 weeks at 0.01 to 10 mg/kg.

Germline V lookup: CDR1 SGHTA, CDR2 FQGTGA. V lost 4 bases, J lost 5 bases, and 10 bases lay in between. The CDR3 consists of 13 residues. Overall study findings and caveats: The authors also found low normalized T-cell clonal expansion in some nonresponders.

The sequence derives from an adult with an advanced solid tumor such as melanoma, head and neck, liver or kidney cancer. The sample in question was CD4+ or CD8+ T cells sorted from blood, obtained in a trial of the OX40 agonist ivuxolimab. V usage is TRBV7-3 and J usage is TRBJ2-3, with D uncertain. CDR3 sequence reads: CASSSTVQDTQYF. The CDR3 coding sequence is TGTGCCAGCAGCTCCACAGTCCAAGATACGCAGTATTTT.